This section outlines one TCR beta chain sequence together with its context. What it recognizes is unknown. Through a sample-barcoded 5' primer and a J-beta primer mix, a second PCR was run for 7 to 11 cycles. One entry per CDR3 protein results from TCRdb running MiXCR on the 5' RACE reads. The sample comprises 780,000 or so distinct CDR3 sequences, roughly three fifths of which are singletons, and around a quarter rests with the top ten. The sample providers were healthy Caucasian people from Russia, aged about 6 to 90. This entry belongs to a study of blood T cells in healthy people across ages. Points from the study as a whole: Samples with more naive T cells showed higher observed beta diversity.

The receptor was derived from a man aged 35 to 55 in good health. The sample taken for sequencing was blood.

CDR3 DNA sequence: TGTGCCAGCAGCCAAGGTCTAGCGGGGGACGAAAAACTGTTTTTT. Its translation is CASSQGLAGDEKLFF. The V and J genes are TRBV4-2 and TRBJ1-4, with D possibly matching TRBD1 (5 bases). The CDR3 contains 15 residues. V lost 1 base and J lost 8, with 14 bases in between. Germline lookup yields CDR1 LGHNA and CDR2 YNFKEQ.